Shown below are 7 T cell receptor beta chains from a single sample sequenced in a study of T cell responses to AZD1222 COVID-19 vaccine. The table came from immunoSEQ multiplex PCR; TCRdb's copy has only in-frame clones and leaves some out. This sample carries about 140,000 clones, approximately 94% of them seen once, and the ten largest clones take around 5%. Specimen: peripheral blood, collected on day 0 of AZD1222 vaccination. The receptors originated from an adult in good health.

This clone was picked up one time. This chain links TRBV2 with TRBJ2-4, with TRBD2 matching 14 bases. This CDR3 is 19 amino acids long. Germline-derived CDR1 and CDR2 are SNHLY and FYNNEI. Trimming at V came to 0 bases and at J to 9 bases, leaving 13 bases not matched to a gene. The CDR3 DNA is TGTGCCAGCAGTGAAGCGAAATTGACTAGCGGGAGGGTAGGAGGCATTCAGTACTTC. This translates into CASSEAKLTSGRVGGIQYF.

This chain connects TRBV5-4 to TRBJ2-5, with D hard to call. Trimming stripped 0 bases from V and 5 bases from J, with 8 bases between. From germline, CDR1 is SGHNT and CDR2 YYREEE (reference sequence). This CDR3 spans 13 amino acids. The DNA of the CDR3 is TGTGCCAGCAGCTTGGACCCCTGGGAGACCCAGTACTTC. Translated: CASSLDPWETQYF.

The chain couples TRBV5-1 to TRBJ2-7; a possible D gene is TRBD1 (6 bases). CDR1 SGHRS and CDR2 YFSETQ come from the germline V gene. The CDR3 is made up of 17 amino acids. V was clipped by 1 base and J by 1 base, with 18 bases between them. CDR3 sequence (DNA): TGCGCCAGCAGCTTGAGTCCCTCGCAGGGGCCATCCTACGAGCAGTACTTC. It codes for CASSLSPSQGPSYEQYF.

This chain connects TRBV3-1 (or the pseudogene TRBV3-2) to TRBJ2-1; 11 positions agree with TRBD2. CDR1 is LGHDT, CDR2 YNNKEL, per germline (reference sequence). The CDR3 has 18 residues. V lost 4 bases to trimming and J lost 6 bases; unmatched junction nucleotides: 14. The CDR3 DNA reads as TGTGCCAGCAGCCGGCAAACTCCGGGACTAGCGGTAGTCAATGAGCAGTTCTTC. Its translation: CASSRQTPGLAVVNEQFF.

The sample holds one count of this clone. This chain uses TRBV5-1 with TRBJ2-1; maybe TRBD1 (5 bases). V gave up 2 bases and J gave up 0 bases, with 12 bases separating them. The CDR3 extends over 16 amino acids. Germline V gene data show CDR1 as SGHRS and CDR2 as YFSETQ. CDR3 residues: CASSFRQGSSYNEQFF. The CDR3 nucleotides read TGCGCCAGCAGCTTTCGGCAGGGTAGCTCCTACAATGAGCAGTTCTTC.

The count of this clone is one. The sample carries other DNA sequences with the same CDR3. The chain uses TRBV5-1 and TRBJ2-3; 10 bases fit TRBD2. This CDR3 spans 15 amino acids. Per the germline V gene, CDR1 is SGHRS and CDR2 is YFSETQ. The J segment lost 2 bases and the V segment lost 2 bases, leaving 2 bases of the junction unmatched. The CDR3 sequence is CASSLAGGPTDTQYF. For the CDR3, the DNA is TGCGCCAGCAGCTTAGCGGGAGGGCCCACAGATACGCAGTATTTT.

The chain is built from TRBV5-6 and TRBJ2-2, with TRBD1 matching over 7 bases. Germline CDR1 and CDR2: SGHDT and YYEEEE. The V and J ends lost 4 bases and 8 bases, in that order; junction bases with no gene match: 14. The CDR3 contains 16 residues. CDR3 residues: CASSRHGQAGLGELFF. The DNA of the CDR3 is TGTGCCAGCAGCCGCCACGGACAGGCGGGCTTGGGGGAGCTGTTTTTT.